The 25 T cell receptor beta chains given below trace back to one sample, sequenced in a study of T cell repertoires in cytomegalovirus infection. TCRdb analysed the reads with MiXCR anew, one entry per CDR3 protein. The sample has approximately 260,000 distinct CDR3 sequences, 15% to 20% seen once; the top ten hold about 45%. The sequenced sample was CD8+ T cells from PBMCs. The receptors shown here come from a human donor in good health (CMV status not recorded). Some clones in this sample may be carry-over from other donors' samples.

This chain uses TRBV12-5 with TRBJ2-1, with D possibly matching TRBD1 (6 bases). CDR1 LGHNT and CDR2 FRNRAP come from the germline V gene. The V end was cut by 1 base, the J end by 10 bases, with 17 bases between. The CDR3 is 15 amino acids. The CDR3 coding sequence is TGTGCTAGTGGTTTGGCCGAAACAGGGAAGGAGGAGCAGTTCTTC. It yields the protein CASGLAETGKEEQFF.

The chain uses TRBV13 and TRBJ2-7; tentatively, D is TRBD1 or TRBD2 (5 bases each). V shed 4 bases and J shed 2 bases, with 15 bases lying between them. Per the germline V gene, CDR1 is PRHDT and CDR2 is FYEKMQ (reference sequence). This CDR3 is built from 15 residues. In DNA form, the CDR3 reads TGTGCCAGCAGCTCCGGGCAGGGACCTGCCTACGAGCAGTACTTC. Protein sequence: CASSSGQGPAYEQYF.

This clonotype was counted at least ten times. The chain uses TRBV7-2 and TRBJ2-6, with TRBD1 matching over 8 bases. Germline-derived CDR1 and CDR2 are SGHTA and FQGNSA. V was pared by 5 bases and J by 1 base, with 10 bases of the junction left unmatched. The CDR3 has 18 residues. In DNA form, the CDR3 reads TGTGCCAGCAGCCCCGGACAGGGAGGCCCTTCTGGGGCCAACGTCCTGACTTTC. Protein sequence: CASSPGQGGPSGANVLTF. The whole variable domain, remainder taken from reference TRBV7-2 and TRBJ2-6, is GAGVSQSPSNKVTEKGKDVELRCDPISGHTALYWYRQSLGQGLEFLIYFQGNSAPDKSGLPSDRFSAERTGGSVSTLTIQRTQQEDSAVYLCASSPGQGGPSGANVLTFGAGSRLTVL.

In the case of this clonotype: With a much larger clone just one base away, this may be a read error. The chain is built from TRBV28 and TRBJ1-6; possibly TRBD1 for D (5 bases). Germline loops: CDR1 MDHEN, CDR2 SYDVKM. The CDR3 is 17 residues long. V was clipped by 2 bases and J by 9 bases, with 20 bases between them. CDR3 residues: CASSLPPRRTKVSPLHF. CDR3 DNA sequence: TGTGCCAGCAGTTTACCCCCACGCCGGACAAAGGTTTCACCCCTCCACTTT.

V and J are TRBV19 and TRBJ2-7, with D hard to call. V was trimmed by 2 bases and J by 5 bases, leaving 16 bases between them. The CDR3 is made up of 15 amino acids. The germline V gene has CDR1 LNHDA and CDR2 SQIVND (reference sequence). The CDR3 nucleotides read TGTGCCAGTAGTATATTGGGTGAATCAGGCAACGAGCAGTACTTC. Translated, it gives CASSILGESGNEQYF. Complete variable domain (other parts from reference TRBV19 and TRBJ2-7): DGGITQSPKYLFRKEGQNVTLSCEQNLNHDAMYWYRQDPGQGLRLIYYSQIVNDFQKGDIAEGYSVSREKKESFPLTVTSAQKNPTAFYLCASSILGESGNEQYFGPGTRLTVT.

This clonotype was seen a handful of times. The V call is TRBV29-1, the J call TRBJ2-2; TRBD2 matches 8 bases. This CDR3 contains 19 residues. V lost 5 bases to trimming and J lost 7 bases; unmatched junction nucleotides: 24. Per the germline V gene, CDR1 is SQVTM and CDR2 is ANQGSEA. In DNA, the CDR3 is TGCAGCGTTATTGGAGCTTCTAGGCGGGGGGCCCCTCCGGTCGGGGAGCTGTTTTTT. As protein: CSVIGASRRGAPPVGELFF.

With regard to this clonotype: A read error is possible here, since a much larger clone lies one base away. The chain links TRBV7-8 to TRBJ1-1; D might be TRBD1 (5 bases). CDR3 length equals 22 residues. Trimming pared 1 base from V and 1 base from J, leaving 31 bases between. Germline V CDR1 and CDR2: SGHVS, FQNEAQ. CDR3 loop: CASSLVSGLYLGGYSENTEAFF. The CDR3 bases are TGTGCCAGCAGCTTAGTCAGTGGACTTTATTTGGGGGGTTACTCTGAGAACACTGAAGCTTTCTTT.

This clonotype was counted between two and nine times. The chain carries TRBV7-9 and TRBJ1-6; D unresolved. CDR1 and CDR2 (germline): SEHNR, FQNEAQ (reference sequence). This CDR3 region has 15 residues. V gave up 5 bases and J gave up 5 bases, with 13 bases separating them. The CDR3 nucleotides read TGTGCCAGCAGCCCACTCGTATACAATAATTCACCCCTCCACTTT. Amino acids: CASSPLVYNNSPLHF.

The J gene is TRBJ1-1, the V gene TRBV6-5; no clear D. Trimming left V 0 bases short and J 5 bases short, with 7 bases between. The CDR3 is 13 residues long. Germline V gene sequence: CDR1 MNHEY, CDR2 SVGAGI. As DNA, the CDR3 is TGTGCCAGCAGTTACTCCCTTCTTACTGAAGCTTTCTTT. Protein: CASSYSLLTEAFF.

The chain has TRBV29-1 and TRBJ2-4, with D possibly TRBD2 on 6 matching bases. CDR1 is SQVTM and CDR2 is ANQGSEA in the germline V gene. This CDR3 is built from 15 residues. Deletions cut 1 base from V and 3 bases from J, with 13 bases between. In DNA, the CDR3 is TGCAGCGTTGAAGTACTGGGGGGAGTCAAAAACATTCAGTACTTC. Its protein is CSVEVLGGVKNIQYF.

This clonotype occurred many times. The V and J genes are TRBV7-2 and TRBJ1-1; unclear D gene. The V gene's germline CDR1 is SGHTA and CDR2 FQGNSA. The CDR3 is 15 amino acids. V was cut by 2 bases and J by 5 bases, with 15 bases left in between. CDR3 DNA sequence: TGTGCCAGCAGCTTACGTGTGGGTCGAGGTACTGAAGCTTTCTTT. This sequence encodes CASSLRVGRGTEAFF. The full variable domain, rest sourced from reference TRBV7-2 and TRBJ1-1, is GAGVSQSPSNKVTEKGKDVELRCDPISGHTALYWYRQSLGQGLEFLIYFQGNSAPDKSGLPSDRFSAERTGGSVSTLTIQRTQQEDSAVYLCASSLRVGRGTEAFFGQGTRLTVV.

The sample holds a few counts of this clonotype. The chain has TRBV7-6 and TRBJ1-5, with 7 bases that match TRBD1. Germline values: CDR1 SGHVS, CDR2 FNYEAQ. This CDR3 region has 17 residues. V lost 0 bases to trimming and J lost 0 bases; unmatched junction nucleotides: 5. The CDR3 reads CASSLATGTASNQPQHF. In DNA form, the CDR3 reads TGTGCCAGCAGCTTAGCGACCGGGACAGCTAGCAATCAGCCCCAGCATTTT.

This clonotype was seen more than once but under ten times. The rearrangement links TRBV4-2 to TRBJ2-1; 8 bases match TRBD2. V was clipped by 0 bases and J by 4 bases; unmatched bases: 5. Germline V gene data show CDR1 as LGHNA and CDR2 as YNFKEQ. The CDR3 length is 16 residues. The CDR3 nucleotides are TGTGCCAGCAGCCAAGAAGCGGGGGCGACGTACAATGAGCAGTTCTTC. Protein product: CASSQEAGATYNEQFF.

This clonotype was detected many times. The genes are TRBV7-6 and TRBJ1-4; TRBD1 matches 8 bases. CDR3 length: 15 residues. Trimming took 4 bases from V and 3 from J; bases not matched to a gene: 4. Per germline, CDR1 SGHVS and CDR2 FNYEAQ. The CDR3 sequence: CASSSTGGANEKLFF. The CDR3 nucleotides read TGTGCCAGCAGCTCTACAGGGGGAGCTAATGAAAAACTGTTTTTT.

V and J are TRBV5-6 and TRBJ2-2, with D hard to call. From germline, CDR1 is SGHDT and CDR2 YYEEEE. The CDR3 has 13 amino acids. Trimming took 5 bases from V and 5 from J, leaving 10 bases between them. The CDR3 DNA reads as TGTGCCAGCAGTCGACGGAGTACCGGGGAGCTGTTTTTT. It codes for CASSRRSTGELFF. The full variable domain, in which reference TRBV5-6 and TRBJ2-2 provide the parts outside the CDR3, is DAGVTQSPTHLIKTRGQQVTLRCSPKSGHDTVSWYQQALGQGPQFIFQYYEEEERQRGNFPDRFSGHQFPNYSSELNVNALLLGDSALYLCASSRRSTGELFFGEGSRLTVL.

The V gene is TRBV11-2, the J gene TRBJ1-2, with D possibly matching TRBD1 (5 bases). The germline CDR1 and CDR2 sequences are SGHAT and FQNNGV. This CDR3 is 12 amino acids long. V was pared by 3 bases and J by 6 bases, with 8 bases between. CDR3 protein: CASSFGGDGYTF. CDR3 nucleotides: TGTGCCAGCAGCTTTGGAGGGGATGGCTACACCTTC.

The chain has TRBV12-3 or TRBV12-4 and TRBJ1-4; 9 bases are shared with TRBD1. The V segment lost 5 bases and the J segment 8 bases; nucleotides outside the gene matches: 9. There are 15 residues in the CDR3. The CDR3 is CASSMTGGRAEKLFF. The CDR3 nucleotides are TGTGCCAGCAGTATGACAGGGGGGCGGGCGGAAAAACTGTTTTTT.

The table lists this clonotype with many counts. The V call is TRBV7-8, the J call TRBJ1-5; no firm D call. V shed 1 base and J shed 7 bases, with 11 bases lying between them. CDR1 and CDR2 from the germline V gene are SGHVS and FQNEAQ. The CDR3 totals 14 residues. The CDR3 protein is CASSLEPSGQPQHF. CDR3 nucleotide sequence: TGTGCCAGCAGCTTAGAGCCCTCAGGCCAGCCCCAGCATTTT.

This clonotype was detected many times. The chain has TRBV5-6 and TRBJ2-7; tentatively, D is TRBD1 (6 bases). The V and J ends lost 0 bases and 2 bases respectively, with 9 bases between them. The CDR3 sequence is 14 residues long. In germline, CDR1 is SGHDT, CDR2 YYEEEE. In nucleotides, the CDR3 is TGTGCCAGCAGCTTGGGGACAGAGACCTACGAGCAGTACTTC. This gives the protein CASSLGTETYEQYF.

This clonotype was detected many times. The gene calls are TRBV19 and TRBJ2-1, with a tentative D call TRBD2 (5 bases). The length of the CDR3 is 14 residues. Trimming took 3 bases from V and 6 from J, leaving 12 bases between them. Per the germline V gene, CDR1 is LNHDA and CDR2 is SQIVND (reference sequence). The CDR3 sequence is CASSMGGLLNEQFF. The CDR3 DNA reads TGTGCCAGTAGTATGGGTGGACTCCTCAATGAGCAGTTCTTC.

The DNA of the CDR3 is TGCAGTGCTAGAGGGGACGAGGGTTATAACACTGAAGCTTTCTTT. This sequence encodes CSARGDEGYNTEAFF. This rearrangement joins TRBV20-1 to TRBJ1-1; a possible D gene is TRBD1 (5 bases). Trimming took 1 base from V and 2 from J, leaving 14 bases between them. This CDR3 is 15 amino acids long. The V gene's germline CDR1 is DFQATT and CDR2 SNEGSKA (reference sequence).

This clonotype was detected a few times. The rearrangement uses TRBV6-5 and TRBJ2-2; 9 bases are a match to TRBD1. Germline V CDR1 and CDR2: MNHEY, SVGAGI. CDR3 length: 17 amino acids. J was trimmed by 3 bases and V by 5 bases; bases with no gene match: 10. The chain's CDR3 is CASSQDRGRLYTGELFF. CDR3 DNA: TGTGCCAGCAGTCAGGACAGGGGAAGGCTGTACACCGGGGAGCTGTTTTTT.

This clonotype occurred many times. This chain links TRBV7-2 with TRBJ2-3; 8 nucleotides align to TRBD1. This CDR3 has 17 amino acids. The V segment lost 1 base and the J segment 0 bases; nucleotides outside the gene matches: 6. Germline V gene sequence: CDR1 SGHTA, CDR2 FQGNSA. CDR3 residues: CASSLGIGQGSTDTQYF. As DNA, the CDR3 is TGTGCCAGCAGCTTAGGTATAGGACAGGGAAGCACAGATACGCAGTATTTT.

This sequence joins TRBV7-2 and TRBJ1-2, with TRBD1 matching 10 bases. Germline V CDR1 and CDR2: SGHTA, FQGNSA. V lost 5 bases and J lost 6; bases outside the gene matches: 0. The CDR3 spans 12 residues. The CDR3 DNA reads TGTGCCAGCAGCGACAGGGGGCATGGCTACACCTTC. It yields the protein CASSDRGHGYTF.

This clonotype was seen a single time. The chain employs TRBV5-1 and TRBJ2-7, with D maybe TRBD2 (6 bases). Trimming took 0 bases from V and 7 from J, leaving 20 bases between them. The CDR3 has 16 amino acids. From germline, CDR1 is SGHRS and CDR2 YFSETQ. The CDR3 reads CASSLVVGKLGTEQYF. In DNA, the CDR3 is TGCGCCAGCAGCTTGGTTGTAGGGAAATTAGGGACTGAGCAGTACTTC.